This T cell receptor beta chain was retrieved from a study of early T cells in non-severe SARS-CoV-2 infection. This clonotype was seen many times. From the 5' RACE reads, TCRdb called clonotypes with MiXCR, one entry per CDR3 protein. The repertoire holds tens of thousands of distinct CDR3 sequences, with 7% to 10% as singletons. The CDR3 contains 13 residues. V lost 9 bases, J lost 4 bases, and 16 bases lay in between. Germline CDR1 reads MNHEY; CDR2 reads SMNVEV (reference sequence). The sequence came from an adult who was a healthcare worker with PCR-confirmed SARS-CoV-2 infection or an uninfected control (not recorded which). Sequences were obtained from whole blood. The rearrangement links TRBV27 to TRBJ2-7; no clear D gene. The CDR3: CASGQPPYYEQYF. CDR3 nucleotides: TGTGCCAGTGGGCAGCCACCATATTACGAGCAGTACTTC.